The 8 T cell receptor beta chains below were found in one sample sequenced in a study of T cell responses to AZD1222 COVID-19 vaccine. Measured with immunoSEQ multiplex PCR; TCRdb has only the in-frame clones, and not every one. Of 150,000 to 200,000 clones in the sample, approximately 90% were seen once. This specimen consisted of peripheral blood, obtained 28 days after the second AZD1222 dose. These receptors all stem from an adult who received the AZD1222 COVID-19 vaccine.

The chain links TRBV6-2 or TRBV6-3 to TRBJ2-7; 8 bases fit TRBD1. The CDR3 has 14 residues. With 2 bases clipped from V and 4 bases from J, the junction kept 4 bases outside the gene matches. Per the germline V gene, CDR1 is MNHEY and CDR2 is SVGEGT. CDR3 residues: CASSYGRGPYEQYF. CDR3 coding DNA: TGTGCCAGCAGTTACGGCAGGGGGCCTTACGAGCAGTACTTC.

V is TRBV7-8 and J is TRBJ1-4; TRBD1 matches at 7 bases. The CDR3 contains 17 residues. The germline V gene has CDR1 SGHVS and CDR2 FQNEAQ. Germline trimming cut 1 base from V and 1 base from J; bases unmatched to any gene: 6. The CDR3 spells CASSLERQGLTNEKLFF. CDR3 nucleotide sequence: TGTGCCAGCAGCTTAGAACGACAGGGTTTAACTAATGAAAAACTGTTTTTT.

The V and J genes are TRBV7-8 and TRBJ1-1, with a tentative D call TRBD1 (5 bases). Trimming shortened V by 1 base and J by 0 bases, and 6 bases separated the two germline ends. The germline CDR1 and CDR2 sequences are SGHVS and FQNEAQ. The CDR3 is 14 amino acids. CDR3 sequence (DNA): TGTGCCAGCAGCTTAGGGGGGGTGAACACTGAAGCTTTCTTT. This gives the protein CASSLGGVNTEAFF. The full variable domain, its missing parts supplied by reference TRBV7-8 and TRBJ1-1, is GAGVSQSPRYKVAKRGQDVALRCDPISGHVSLFWYQQALGQGPEFLTYFQNEAQLDKSGLPSDRFFAERPEGSVSTLKIQRTQQEDSAVYLCASSLGGVNTEAFFGQGTRLTVV.

The chain joins TRBV7-2 to TRBJ2-3; 10 nucleotides align to TRBD2. Germline V CDR1 and CDR2: SGHTA, FQGNSA. This CDR3 comprises 14 residues. The ends lost 10 bases at V and 4 bases at J; junction bases unmatched: 8. The CDR3 nucleotides are TGTGCCACGGCCAGCGGGAGGGCCTCAGATACGCAGTATTTT. This codes for CATASGRASDTQYF. Combining the CDR3 with reference TRBV7-2 and TRBJ2-3 gives the whole variable domain GAGVSQSPSNKVTEKGKDVELRCDPISGHTALYWYRQSLGQGLEFLIYFQGNSAPDKSGLPSDRFSAERTGGSVSTLTIQRTQQEDSAVYLCATASGRASDTQYFGPGTRLTVL.

Concerning this clone itself: The same CDR3 also results from other DNA sequences found in this sample. V gene TRBV7-9 combines with J gene TRBJ1-1, with D maybe TRBD1 (5 bases). The CDR3 covers 15 residues. Deletions cut 5 bases from V and 0 bases from J, with 13 bases between. Germline V lookup: CDR1 SEHNR, CDR2 FQNEAQ (reference sequence). For the CDR3, the DNA is TGTGCCAGCAGCGGGGCCGGGACCGTGAACACTGAAGCTTTCTTT. This gives the protein CASSGAGTVNTEAFF.

This sequence joins TRBV21-1 and TRBJ1-5. TRBV21-1 is a listed pseudogene. The CDR3 has 12 amino acids. The CDR3 DNA reads TGTGCCAACCGGGGGGGTACTCGGCCCCAGCATTTT. Translating it yields CANRGGTRPQHF.

The chain joins TRBV30 to TRBJ2-7; either TRBD1 or TRBD2 may supply D (5 bases each). CDR3 length equals 13 residues. The ends were cut back, 6 bases at V and 2 bases at J, with 14 bases in the middle. Germline assignment: CDR1 GTSNPN and CDR2 SVGIG (reference sequence). The CDR3 DNA follows: TGTGCCTGTACCGGGACGTATACCTACGAGCAGTACTTC. This codes for CACTGTYTYEQYF. Looking up the rest from reference TRBV30 and TRBJ2-7 gives the full variable domain: SQTIHQWPATLVQPVGSPLSLECTVEGTSNPNLYWYRQAAGRGLQLLFYSVGIGQISSEVPQNLSASRPQDRQFILSSKKLLLSDSGFYLCACTGTYTYEQYFGPGTRLTVT.

The gene calls are TRBV5-1 and TRBJ2-3, with D hard to call. CDR1 is SGHRS, CDR2 YFSETQ, per germline. The V end was cut by 4 bases, the J end by 3 bases, with 9 bases between. The CDR3 has 13 residues. CDR3 sequence: CASSPSGTDTQYF. The CDR3 DNA reads TGCGCCAGCAGCCCCTCCGGGACAGATACGCAGTATTTT.